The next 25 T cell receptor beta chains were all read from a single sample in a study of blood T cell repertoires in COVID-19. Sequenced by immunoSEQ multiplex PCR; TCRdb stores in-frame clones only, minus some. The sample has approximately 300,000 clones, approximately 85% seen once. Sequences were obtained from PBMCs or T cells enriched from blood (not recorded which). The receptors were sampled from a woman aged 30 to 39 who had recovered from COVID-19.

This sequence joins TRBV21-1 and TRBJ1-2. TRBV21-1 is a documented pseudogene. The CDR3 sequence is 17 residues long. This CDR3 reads CASSKWGTEENYYGYTF. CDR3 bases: TGTGCCAGCAGCAAGTGGGGGACTGAGGAGAACTACTATGGCTACACCTTC.

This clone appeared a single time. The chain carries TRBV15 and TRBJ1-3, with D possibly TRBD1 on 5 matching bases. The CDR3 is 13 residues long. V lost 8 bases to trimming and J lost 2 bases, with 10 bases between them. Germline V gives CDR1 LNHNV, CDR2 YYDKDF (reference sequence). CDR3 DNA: TGTGCCACCGGGCAGGGAACTGGAAACACCATATATTTT. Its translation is CATGQGTGNTIYF.

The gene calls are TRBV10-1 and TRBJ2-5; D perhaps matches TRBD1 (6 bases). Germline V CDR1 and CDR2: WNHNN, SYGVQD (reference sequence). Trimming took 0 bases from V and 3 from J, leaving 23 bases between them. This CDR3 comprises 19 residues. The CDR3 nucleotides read TGCGCCAGCAGTGAGTCGTCCCCGCCCGTGGCGGACAGCAAAGAGACCCAGTACTTC. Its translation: CASSESSPPVADSKETQYF.

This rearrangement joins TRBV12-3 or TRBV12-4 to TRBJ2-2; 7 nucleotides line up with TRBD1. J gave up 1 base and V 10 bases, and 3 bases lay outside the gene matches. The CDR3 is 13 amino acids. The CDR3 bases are TGTGCCACCTACAGGGGGAACACCGGGGAGCTGTTTTTT. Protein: CATYRGNTGELFF.

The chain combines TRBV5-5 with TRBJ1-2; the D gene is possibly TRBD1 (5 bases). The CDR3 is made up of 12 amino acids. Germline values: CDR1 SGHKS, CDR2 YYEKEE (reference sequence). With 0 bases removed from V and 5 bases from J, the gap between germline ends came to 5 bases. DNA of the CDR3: TGTGCCAGCAGCTTGGAGGGGTATGGCTACACCTTC. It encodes CASSLEGYGYTF.

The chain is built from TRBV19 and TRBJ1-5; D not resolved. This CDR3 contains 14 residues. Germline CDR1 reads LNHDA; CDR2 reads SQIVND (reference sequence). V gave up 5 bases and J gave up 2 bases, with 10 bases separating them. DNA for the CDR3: TGTGCCAGTAGTGTCGTTGCGGGCAATCAGCCCCAGCATTTT. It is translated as CASSVVAGNQPQHF.

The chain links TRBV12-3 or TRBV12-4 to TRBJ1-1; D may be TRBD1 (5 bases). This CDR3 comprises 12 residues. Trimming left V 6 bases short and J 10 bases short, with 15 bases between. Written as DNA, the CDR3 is TGTGCCAGCAGCCGAGCAGGGTTGGGAGCTTTCTTT. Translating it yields CASSRAGLGAFF.

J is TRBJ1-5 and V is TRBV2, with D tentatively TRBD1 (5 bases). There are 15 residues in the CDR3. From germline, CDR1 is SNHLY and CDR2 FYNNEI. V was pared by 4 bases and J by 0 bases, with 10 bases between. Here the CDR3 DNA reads TGTGCCAGCAGTGTTGAGGACAATAGCAATCAGCCCCAGCATTTT. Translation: CASSVEDNSNQPQHF.

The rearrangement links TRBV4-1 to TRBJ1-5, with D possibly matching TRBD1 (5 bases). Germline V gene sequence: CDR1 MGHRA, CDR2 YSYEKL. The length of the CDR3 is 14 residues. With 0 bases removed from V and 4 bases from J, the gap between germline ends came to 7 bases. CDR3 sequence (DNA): TGCGCCAGCAGCCAAGAGGCAGGGAATCAGCCCCAGCATTTT. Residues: CASSQEAGNQPQHF.

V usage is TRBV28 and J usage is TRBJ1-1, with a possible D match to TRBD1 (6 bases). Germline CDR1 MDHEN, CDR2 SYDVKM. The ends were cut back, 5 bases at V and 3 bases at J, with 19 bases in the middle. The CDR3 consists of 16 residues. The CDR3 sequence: CASSAAIDRIYTEAFF. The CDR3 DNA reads TGTGCCAGCAGTGCAGCAATCGACAGGATCTACACTGAAGCTTTCTTT.

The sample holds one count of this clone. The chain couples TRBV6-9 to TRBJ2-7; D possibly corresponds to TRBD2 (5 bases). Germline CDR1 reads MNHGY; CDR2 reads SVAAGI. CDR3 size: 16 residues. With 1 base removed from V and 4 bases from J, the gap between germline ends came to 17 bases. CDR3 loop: CASSYCPGLSPYEQYF. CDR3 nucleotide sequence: TGTGCCAGCAGTTATTGCCCGGGGTTGAGCCCTTACGAGCAGTACTTC.

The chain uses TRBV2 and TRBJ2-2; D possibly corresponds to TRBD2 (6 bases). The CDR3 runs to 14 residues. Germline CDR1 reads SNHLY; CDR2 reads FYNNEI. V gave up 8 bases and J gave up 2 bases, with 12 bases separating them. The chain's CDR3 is CASQGLLNTGELFF. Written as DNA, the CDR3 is TGTGCCAGCCAGGGACTCTTAAACACCGGGGAGCTGTTTTTT.

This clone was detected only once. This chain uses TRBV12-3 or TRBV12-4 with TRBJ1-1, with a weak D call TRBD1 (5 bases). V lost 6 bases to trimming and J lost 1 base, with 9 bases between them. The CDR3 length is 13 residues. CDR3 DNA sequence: TGTGCCAGCAGGTGGGGCCCGAACACTGAAGCTTTCTTT. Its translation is CASRWGPNTEAFF.

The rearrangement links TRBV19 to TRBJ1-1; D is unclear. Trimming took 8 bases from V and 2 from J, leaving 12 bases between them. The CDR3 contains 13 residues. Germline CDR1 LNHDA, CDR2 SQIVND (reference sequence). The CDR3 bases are TGTGCCAGTGAAGGGAGCGGAAACACTGAAGCTTTCTTT. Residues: CASEGSGNTEAFF.

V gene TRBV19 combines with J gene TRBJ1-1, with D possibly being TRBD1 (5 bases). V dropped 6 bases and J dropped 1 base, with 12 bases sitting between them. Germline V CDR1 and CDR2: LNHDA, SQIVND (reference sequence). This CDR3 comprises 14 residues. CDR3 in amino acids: CASSMWTQNTEAFF. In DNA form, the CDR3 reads TGTGCCAGTAGCATGTGGACACAGAACACTGAAGCTTTCTTT.

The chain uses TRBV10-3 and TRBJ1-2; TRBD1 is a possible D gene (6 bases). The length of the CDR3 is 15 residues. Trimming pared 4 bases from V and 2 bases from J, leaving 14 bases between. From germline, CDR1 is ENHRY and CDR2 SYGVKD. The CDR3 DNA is TGTGCCATCAGTGGAACAGGGTTAGGGAACTATGGCTACACCTTC. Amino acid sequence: CAISGTGLGNYGYTF.

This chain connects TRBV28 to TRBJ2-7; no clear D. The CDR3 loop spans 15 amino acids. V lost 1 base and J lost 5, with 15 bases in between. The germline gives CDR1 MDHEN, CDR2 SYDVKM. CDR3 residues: CASSLLGLRGNEQYF. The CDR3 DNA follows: TGTGCCAGCAGTTTATTGGGTCTCCGAGGCAACGAGCAGTACTTC.

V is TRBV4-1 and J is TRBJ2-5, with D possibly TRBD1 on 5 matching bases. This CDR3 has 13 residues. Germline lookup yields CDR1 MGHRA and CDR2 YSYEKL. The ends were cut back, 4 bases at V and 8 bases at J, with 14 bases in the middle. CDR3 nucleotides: TGCGCCAGCAGCCCCGAAGGCAGGGCAACCCAGTACTTC. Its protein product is CASSPEGRATQYF.

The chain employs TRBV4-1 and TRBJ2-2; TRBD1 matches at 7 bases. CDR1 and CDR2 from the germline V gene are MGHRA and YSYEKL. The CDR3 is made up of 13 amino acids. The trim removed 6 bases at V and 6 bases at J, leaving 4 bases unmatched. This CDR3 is CASRLTGAGELFF. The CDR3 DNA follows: TGCGCCAGCAGGTTAACAGGGGCCGGGGAGCTGTTTTTT.

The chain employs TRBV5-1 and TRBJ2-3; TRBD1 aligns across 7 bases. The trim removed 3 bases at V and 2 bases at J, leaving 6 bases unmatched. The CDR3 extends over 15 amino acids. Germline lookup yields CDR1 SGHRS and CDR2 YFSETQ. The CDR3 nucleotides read TGCGCCAGCAGCTCCCGGGACAGATTCACAGATACGCAGTATTTT. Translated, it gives CASSSRDRFTDTQYF.

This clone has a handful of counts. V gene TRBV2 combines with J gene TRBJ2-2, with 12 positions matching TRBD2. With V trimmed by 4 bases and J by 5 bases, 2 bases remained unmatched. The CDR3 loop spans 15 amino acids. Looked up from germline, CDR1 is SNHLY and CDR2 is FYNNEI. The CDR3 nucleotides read TGTGCCAGCAGTGGGACTAGCGGGGTTACCGGGGAGCTGTTTTTT. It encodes CASSGTSGVTGELFF.

The CDR3 loop reads CASSMGRSHTYEQYF. In nucleotides, the CDR3 is TGTGCCAGTAGTATGGGGAGGTCCCACACCTACGAGCAGTACTTC. The V gene is TRBV19, the J gene TRBJ2-7; D perhaps matches TRBD2 (6 bases). V lost 3 bases and J lost 2, with 14 bases in between. Germline V gives CDR1 LNHDA, CDR2 SQIVND (reference sequence). This CDR3 region has 15 residues.

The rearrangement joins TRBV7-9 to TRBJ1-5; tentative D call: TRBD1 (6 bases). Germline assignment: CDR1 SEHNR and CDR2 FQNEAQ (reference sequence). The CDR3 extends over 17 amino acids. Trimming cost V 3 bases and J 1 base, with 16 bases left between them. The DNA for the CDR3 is TGTGCCAGCAGCTTCCTTACTGGGGGCGCGAGCAATCAGCCCCAGCATTTT. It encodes CASSFLTGGASNQPQHF.

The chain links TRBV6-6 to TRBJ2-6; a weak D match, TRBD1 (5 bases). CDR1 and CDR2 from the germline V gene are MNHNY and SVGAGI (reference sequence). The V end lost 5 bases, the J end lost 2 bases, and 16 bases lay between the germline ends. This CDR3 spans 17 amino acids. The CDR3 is CASSQKEAGTGANVLTF. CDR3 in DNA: TGTGCCAGCAGTCAAAAGGAAGCAGGGACTGGGGCCAACGTCCTGACTTTC.

The CDR3 nucleotides read TGCAGTGCTAGTACCCCACAGACCCAGAACACTGAAGCTTTCTTT. Protein sequence: CSASTPQTQNTEAFF. The chain joins TRBV20-1 to TRBJ1-1, with D hard to call. Deletions cut 3 bases from V and 1 base from J, with 15 bases between. Germline V gene sequence: CDR1 DFQATT, CDR2 SNEGSKA (reference sequence). The CDR3 contains 15 residues.